The rows below give T cell receptor beta chains drawn from one sample of a study of human thymus T cells. Clones were sequenced by immunoSEQ multiplex PCR, and TCRdb holds only the in-frame ones, with some missing. The sample lists tens of thousands of clones; roughly 96% were seen once. Specimen: thymus tissue. The receptor source for this set is a boy younger than two with a congenital heart defect but otherwise immunologically healthy. CDR3s include the opening cysteine and the closing phenylalanine or tryptophan. A D gene is named only where the DNA matches it firmly. Rows give clone size only sometimes, using once, few, many, or a class for an expanded clone.

V gene: TRBV5-6; CDR3 length: 17; clone size: NA; D gene: TRBD2; J gene: TRBJ2-1; CDR3 DNA: TGTGCCAGCAGCTTGGTGGGACTAGCGGGTCCTGGGAATGAGCAGTTCTTC; CDR3 protein: CASSLVGLAGPGNEQFF
V gene: TRBV7-9; CDR3 length: 16; clone size: NA; D gene: TRBD1; J gene: TRBJ1-2; CDR3 DNA: TGTGCCAGCAGTCAGGGACAGGGATGGAGGGACTATGGCTACACCTTC; CDR3 protein: CASSQGQGWRDYGYTF
V gene: TRBV7-6; CDR3 length: 15; clone size: once; D gene: NA; J gene: TRBJ1-3; CDR3 DNA: TGTGCCAGCAGCTTCCCGGGAGTGTCTGGAAACACCATATATTTT; CDR3 protein: CASSFPGVSGNTIYF
V gene: TRBV15; CDR3 length: 16; clone size: NA; D gene: NA; J gene: TRBJ1-1; CDR3 DNA: TGTGCCACCAGCAGAGAGTGGTGGCAACTCGACACTGAAGCTTTCTTT; CDR3 protein: CATSREWWQLDTEAFF
V gene: TRBV15; CDR3 length: 16; clone size: NA; D gene: NA; J gene: TRBJ1-4; CDR3 DNA: TGTGCCACCAGCAGAGAATATGCGGGCCTTAATGAAAAACTGTTTTTT; CDR3 protein: CATSREYAGLNEKLFF
V gene: TRBV19; CDR3 length: 16; clone size: NA; D gene: TRBD2; J gene: TRBJ2-1; CDR3 DNA: TGTGCCAGTAGTGGTCCGGGACTAGCGGGAGCTGGGGAGCAGTTCTTC; CDR3 protein: CASSGPGLAGAGEQFF
V gene: TRBV4-1; CDR3 length: 14; clone size: NA; D gene: NA; J gene: TRBJ2-3; CDR3 DNA: TGCGCCAGCAGCCAAGAGGGCTTCACAGATACGCAGTATTTT; CDR3 protein: CASSQEGFTDTQYF
V gene: TRBV18; CDR3 length: 12; clone size: NA; D gene: NA; J gene: TRBJ2-3; CDR3 DNA: TGTGCCAGCTCACTCTCCACAGATACGCAGTATTTT; CDR3 protein: CASSLSTDTQYF
V gene: TRBV9; CDR3 length: 14; clone size: NA; D gene: NA; J gene: TRBJ2-5; CDR3 DNA: TGTGCCAGCAGCACCGGGACACGAGAAGAGACCCAGTACTTC; CDR3 protein: CASSTGTREETQYF
V gene: TRBV7-9; CDR3 length: 19; clone size: NA; D gene: TRBD2; J gene: TRBJ2-1; CDR3 DNA: TGTGCCAGCAGCTTAGGGGGGACTAGCGGGAGGCAGTCCTACAATGAGCAGTTCTTC; CDR3 protein: CASSLGGTSGRQSYNEQFF
V gene: TRBV19; CDR3 length: 16; clone size: NA; D gene: TRBD1; J gene: TRBJ1-2; CDR3 DNA: TGTGCCAGTAGTATAAGGGACAGGGCTCGGAACTATGGCTACACCTTC; CDR3 protein: CASSIRDRARNYGYTF
V gene: TRBV5-1; CDR3 length: 12; clone size: NA; D gene: NA; J gene: TRBJ1-2; CDR3 DNA: TGCGCCAGCAGCGTTCTGGTGGGTGGCTACACCTTC; CDR3 protein: CASSVLVGGYTF
V gene: TRBV19; CDR3 length: 15; clone size: once; D gene: TRBD1; J gene: TRBJ1-1; CDR3 DNA: TGTGCCAGTGGAGGACAGGGCGTGGTTGACACTGAAGCTTTCTTT; CDR3 protein: CASGGQGVVDTEAFF
V gene: TRBV5-1; CDR3 length: 20; clone size: once; D gene: TRBD2; J gene: TRBJ2-2; CDR3 DNA: TGCGCCAGCAGCTTGGCCTTAGCGAGCGGGGGAGAACCGAACACCGGGGAGCTGTTTTTT; CDR3 protein: CASSLALASGGEPNTGELFF
V gene: TRBV28; CDR3 length: 14; clone size: once; D gene: NA; J gene: TRBJ2-3; CDR3 DNA: TGTGCCAGCAGGCGTTTTAGCGGCACAGATACGCAGTATTTT; CDR3 protein: CASRRFSGTDTQYF
V gene: TRBV7-2; CDR3 length: 14; clone size: NA; D gene: NA; J gene: TRBJ2-7; CDR3 DNA: TGTGCCAGCAGCTTTTGCCCAGCGGCCGGCCAGCAGTACTTC; CDR3 protein: CASSFCPAAGQQYF
V gene: TRBV5-5; CDR3 length: 16; clone size: NA; D gene: TRBD1; J gene: TRBJ1-1; CDR3 DNA: TGTGCCAGCAGCTCTAAGGTAGGACAGGGCAAGACTGAAGCTTTCTTT; CDR3 protein: CASSSKVGQGKTEAFF
V gene: TRBV5-6; CDR3 length: 13; clone size: NA; D gene: NA; J gene: TRBJ1-1; CDR3 DNA: TGTGCCAGCAGCTCTATCATGGTTACTGAAGCTTTCTTT; CDR3 protein: CASSSIMVTEAFF
V gene: TRBV9; CDR3 length: 16; clone size: NA; D gene: NA; J gene: TRBJ1-2; CDR3 DNA: TGTGCCAGCAGCGTAGTCCCCGAGGGAACCTCCTATGGCTACACCTTC; CDR3 protein: CASSVVPEGTSYGYTF
V gene: TRBV10-1; CDR3 length: 12; clone size: NA; D gene: NA; J gene: TRBJ1-5; CDR3 DNA: TGCGCCAGCAGTATTTGGGATCAGCCCCAGCATTTT; CDR3 protein: CASSIWDQPQHF
V gene: TRBV25-1; CDR3 length: 13; clone size: NA; D gene: NA; J gene: TRBJ1-1; CDR3 DNA: TGTGCCAGCACCCGACGGACGAACACTGAAGCTTTCTTT; CDR3 protein: CASTRRTNTEAFF
V gene: TRBV11-2; CDR3 length: 16; clone size: NA; D gene: NA; J gene: TRBJ2-2; CDR3 DNA: TGTGCCAGCAGCTTCCGGCGGGTTTCGAACACCGGGGAGCTGTTTTTT; CDR3 protein: CASSFRRVSNTGELFF